These T cell receptor beta chains were read from a single sample in a study of cytomegalovirus exposure and HLA in healthy donors. TCRdb's table, derived via immunoSEQ multiplex PCR, lists solely in-frame clones and lacks some. The sample shows over 130,000 clones, approximately 80% of them seen only once. Sequenced material: PBMCs. Receptors originate from a woman aged 40 to 50 in good health and CMV-seropositive. Each CDR3 is given with its conserved first and last residue. Fields, in order: V gene, clone size, J gene, D gene, CDR3 protein, CDR3 DNA. A D gene is named only where the DNA matches it firmly. Size values are once, few and many counts, or a class for expanded clones, and some rows have none.

TRBV29-1	many	TRBJ1-1	.	CSVISGGTEAFF	TGCAGCGTCATCAGCGGTGGAACTGAAGCTTTCTTT
TRBV2	.	TRBJ2-2	.	CASRSTTSPGELFF	TGTGCCAGCAGATCCACAACTAGCCCCGGGGAGCTGTTTTTT
TRBV6-1	.	TRBJ1-5	TRBD1	CASSERWDSFNQPQHF	TGTGCCAGCAGTGAAAGATGGGACAGCTTCAATCAGCCCCAGCATTTT
TRBV18	few	TRBJ1-2	.	CASSPSREDGYTF	TGTGCCAGCTCACCGAGCCGGGAAGATGGCTACACCTTC
TRBV6-6	.	TRBJ2-5	TRBD2	CASSYGAGVQETQYF	TGTGCCAGCAGTTACGGAGCGGGAGTGCAAGAGACCCAGTACTTC
TRBV6-6	.	TRBJ2-4	.	CASSYVPSEVNIQYF	TGTGCCAGCAGTTACGTTCCATCGGAGGTAAACATTCAGTACTTC
TRBV28	.	TRBJ2-1	.	CASRIQDYNEQFF	TGTGCCAGCAGAATACAGGATTACAATGAGCAGTTCTTC
TRBV12-5	.	TRBJ1-5	TRBD1	CASAGGTGNQPQHF	TGTGCTAGCGCAGGGGGCACGGGCAATCAGCCCCAGCATTTT
TRBV6-6	once	TRBJ1-4	TRBD1	CASSWAGQGKLFF	TGTGCCAGCAGTTGGGCGGGACAGGGAAAACTGTTTTTT
TRBV19	.	TRBJ1-2	.	CASSLPRTPPYGYTF	TGTGCCAGTAGTCTCCCAAGGACACCGCCCTATGGCTACACCTTC
TRBV7-3	.	TRBJ2-1	TRBD2	CASSLGTSGYNEQFF	TGTGCCAGCAGCCTCGGGACTAGCGGCTACAATGAGCAGTTCTTC